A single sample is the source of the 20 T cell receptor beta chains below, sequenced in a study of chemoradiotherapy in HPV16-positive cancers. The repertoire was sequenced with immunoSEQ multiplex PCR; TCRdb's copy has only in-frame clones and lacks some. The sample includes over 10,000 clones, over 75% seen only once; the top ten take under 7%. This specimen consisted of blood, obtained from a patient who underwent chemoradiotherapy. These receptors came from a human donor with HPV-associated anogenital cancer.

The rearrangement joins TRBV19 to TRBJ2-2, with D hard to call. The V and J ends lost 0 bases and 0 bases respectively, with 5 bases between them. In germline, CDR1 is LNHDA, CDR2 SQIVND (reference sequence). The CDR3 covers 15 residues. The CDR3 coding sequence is TGTGCCAGTAGTATAGATCCCACGAACACCGGGGAGCTGTTTTTT. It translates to CASSIDPTNTGELFF.

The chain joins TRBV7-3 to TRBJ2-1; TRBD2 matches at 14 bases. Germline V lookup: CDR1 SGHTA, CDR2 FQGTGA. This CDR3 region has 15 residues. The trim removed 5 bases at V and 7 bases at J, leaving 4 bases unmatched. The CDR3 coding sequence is TGTGCCAGCAGCCAAAGACTAGCGGGAGGGAATGAGCAGTTCTTC. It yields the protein CASSQRLAGGNEQFF.

The CDR3: CASSPDRGLINEQFF. The DNA for the CDR3 is TGTGCCAGCAGCCCGGACAGGGGGCTTATTAATGAGCAGTTCTTC. The rearrangement uses TRBV7-2 and TRBJ2-1, with TRBD1 matching 11 bases. The CDR3 has 15 amino acids. V was clipped by 5 bases and J by 7 bases; unmatched bases: 7. CDR1 and CDR2 (germline): SGHTA, FQGNSA.

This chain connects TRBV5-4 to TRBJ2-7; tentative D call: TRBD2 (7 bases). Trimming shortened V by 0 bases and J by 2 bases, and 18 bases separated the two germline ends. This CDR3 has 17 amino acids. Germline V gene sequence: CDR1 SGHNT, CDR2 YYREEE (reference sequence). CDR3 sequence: CASSLEGGGLSPYEQYF. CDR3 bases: TGTGCCAGCAGCTTGGAGGGAGGGGGGCTGTCCCCCTACGAGCAGTACTTC.

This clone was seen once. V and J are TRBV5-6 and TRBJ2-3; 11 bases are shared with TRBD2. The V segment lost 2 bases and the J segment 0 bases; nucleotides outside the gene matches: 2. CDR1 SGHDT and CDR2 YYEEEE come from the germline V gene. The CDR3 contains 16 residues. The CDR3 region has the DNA TGTGCCAGCAGCTTTTCTAGCGGGGGGAGCACAGATACGCAGTATTTT. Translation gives CASSFSSGGSTDTQYF.

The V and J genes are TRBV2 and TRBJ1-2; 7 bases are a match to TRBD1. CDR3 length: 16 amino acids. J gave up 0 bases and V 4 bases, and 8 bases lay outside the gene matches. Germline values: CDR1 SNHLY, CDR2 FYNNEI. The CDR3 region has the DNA TGTGCCAGCAGTGCCCTTAGGACAGGCGCTAACTATGGCTACACCTTC. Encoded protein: CASSALRTGANYGYTF.

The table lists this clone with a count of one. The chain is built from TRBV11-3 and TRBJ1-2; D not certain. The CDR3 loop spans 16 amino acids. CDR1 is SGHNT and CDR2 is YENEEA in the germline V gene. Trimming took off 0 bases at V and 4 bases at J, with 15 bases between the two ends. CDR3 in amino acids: CASSLDAVGRTYGYTF. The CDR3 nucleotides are TGTGCCAGCAGCTTAGATGCGGTCGGCAGAACCTATGGCTACACCTTC. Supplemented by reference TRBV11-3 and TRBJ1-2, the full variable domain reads EAGVVQSPRYKIIEKKQPVAFWCNPISGHNTLYWYLQNLGQGPELLIRYENEEAVDDSQLPKDRFSAERLKGVDSTLKIQPAELGDSAVYLCASSLDAVGRTYGYTFGSGTRLTVV.

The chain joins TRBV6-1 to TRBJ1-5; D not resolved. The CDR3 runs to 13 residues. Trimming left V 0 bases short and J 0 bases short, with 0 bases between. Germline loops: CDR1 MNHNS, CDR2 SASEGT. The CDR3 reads CASSEASNQPQHF. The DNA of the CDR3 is TGTGCCAGCAGTGAAGCTAGCAATCAGCCCCAGCATTTT.

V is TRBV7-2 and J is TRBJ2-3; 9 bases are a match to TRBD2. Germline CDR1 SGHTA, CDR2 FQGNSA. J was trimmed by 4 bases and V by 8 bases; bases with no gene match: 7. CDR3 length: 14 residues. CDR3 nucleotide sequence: TGTGCCAGCGCTCGCGGGGGGGCCCCAGATACGCAGTATTTT. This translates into CASARGGAPDTQYF.

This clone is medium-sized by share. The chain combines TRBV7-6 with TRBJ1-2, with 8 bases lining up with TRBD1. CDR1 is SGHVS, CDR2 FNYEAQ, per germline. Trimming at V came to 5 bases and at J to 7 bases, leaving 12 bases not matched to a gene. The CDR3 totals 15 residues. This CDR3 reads CASSQLGQGSGGYTF. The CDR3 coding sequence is TGTGCCAGCAGCCAATTAGGACAGGGATCGGGTGGCTACACCTTC.

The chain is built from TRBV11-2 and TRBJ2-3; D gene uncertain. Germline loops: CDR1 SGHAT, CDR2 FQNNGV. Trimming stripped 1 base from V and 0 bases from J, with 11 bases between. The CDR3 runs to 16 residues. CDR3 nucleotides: TGTGCCAGCAGCTTAGTGAACTCGGGCAGCACAGATACGCAGTATTTT. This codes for CASSLVNSGSTDTQYF. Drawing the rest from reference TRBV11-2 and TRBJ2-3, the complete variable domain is EAGVAQSPRYKIIEKRQSVAFWCNPISGHATLYWYQQILGQGPKLLIQFQNNGVVDDSQLPKDRFSAERLKGVDSTLKIQPAKLEDSAVYLCASSLVNSGSTDTQYFGPGTRLTVL.

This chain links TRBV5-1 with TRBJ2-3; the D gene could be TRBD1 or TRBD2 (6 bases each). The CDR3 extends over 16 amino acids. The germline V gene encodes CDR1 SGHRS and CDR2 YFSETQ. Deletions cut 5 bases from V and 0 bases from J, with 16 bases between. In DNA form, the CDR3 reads TGCGCCAGCAGGGAGGGGGGCACGGTTAGCACAGATACGCAGTATTTT. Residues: CASREGGTVSTDTQYF.

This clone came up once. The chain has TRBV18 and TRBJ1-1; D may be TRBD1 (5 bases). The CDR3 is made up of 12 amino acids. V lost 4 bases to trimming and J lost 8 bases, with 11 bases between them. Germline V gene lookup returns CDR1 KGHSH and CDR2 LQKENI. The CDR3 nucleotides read TGTGCCAGCTCACGACAGCAGCCCGAAGCTTTCTTT. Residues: CASSRQQPEAFF. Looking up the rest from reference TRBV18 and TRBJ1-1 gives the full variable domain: NAGVMQNPRHLVRRRGQEARLRCSPMKGHSHVYWYRQLPEEGLKFMVYLQKENIIDESGMPKERFSAEFPKEGPSILRIQQVVRGDSAAYFCASSRQQPEAFFGQGTRLTVV.

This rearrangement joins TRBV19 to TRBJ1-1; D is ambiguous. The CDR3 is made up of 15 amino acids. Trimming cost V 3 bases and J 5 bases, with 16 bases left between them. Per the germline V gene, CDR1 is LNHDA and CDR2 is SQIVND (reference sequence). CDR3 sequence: CASSMGGLGETEAFF. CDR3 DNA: TGTGCCAGTAGTATGGGAGGTCTTGGGGAAACTGAAGCTTTCTTT. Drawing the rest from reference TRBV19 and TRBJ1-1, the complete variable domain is DGGITQSPKYLFRKEGQNVTLSCEQNLNHDAMYWYRQDPGQGLRLIYYSQIVNDFQKGDIAEGYSVSREKKESFPLTVTSAQKNPTAFYLCASSMGGLGETEAFFGQGTRLTVV.

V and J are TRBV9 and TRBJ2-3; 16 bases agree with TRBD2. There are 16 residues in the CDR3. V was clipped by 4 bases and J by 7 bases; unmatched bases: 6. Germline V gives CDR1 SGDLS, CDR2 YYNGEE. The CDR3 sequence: CASSLGLAGGIYTQYF. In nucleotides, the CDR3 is TGTGCCAGCAGCCTGGGACTAGCGGGGGGGATTTATACGCAGTATTTT.

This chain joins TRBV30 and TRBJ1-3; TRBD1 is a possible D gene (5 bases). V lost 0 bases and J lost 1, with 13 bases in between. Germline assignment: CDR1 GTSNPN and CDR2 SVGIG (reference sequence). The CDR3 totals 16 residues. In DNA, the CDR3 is TGTGCCTGGAGTGTGGGCCAGGGAAAATCTGGAAACACCATATATTTT. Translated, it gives CAWSVGQGKSGNTIYF.

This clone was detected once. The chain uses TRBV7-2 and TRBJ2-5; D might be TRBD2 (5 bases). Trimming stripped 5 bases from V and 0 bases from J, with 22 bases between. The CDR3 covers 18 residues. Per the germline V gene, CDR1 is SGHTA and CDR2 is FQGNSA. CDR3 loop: CASSLNLASTTYQETQYF. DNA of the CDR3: TGTGCCAGCAGCCTCAATCTGGCGTCGACTACGTACCAAGAGACCCAGTACTTC.

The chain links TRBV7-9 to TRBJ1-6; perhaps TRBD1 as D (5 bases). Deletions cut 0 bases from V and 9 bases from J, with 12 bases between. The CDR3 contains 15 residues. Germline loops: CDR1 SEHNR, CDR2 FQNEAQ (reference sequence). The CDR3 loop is CASSLAEGAGSPLHF. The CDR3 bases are TGTGCCAGCAGCTTAGCTGAAGGGGCCGGTTCACCCCTCCACTTT.

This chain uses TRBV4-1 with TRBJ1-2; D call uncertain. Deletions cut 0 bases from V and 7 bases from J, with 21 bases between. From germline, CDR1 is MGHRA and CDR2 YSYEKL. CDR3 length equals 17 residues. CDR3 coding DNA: TGCGCCAGCAGCCAAGATGTTGGTCAGGTTAGAGGTCTTGGCTACACCTTC. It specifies CASSQDVGQVRGLGYTF.

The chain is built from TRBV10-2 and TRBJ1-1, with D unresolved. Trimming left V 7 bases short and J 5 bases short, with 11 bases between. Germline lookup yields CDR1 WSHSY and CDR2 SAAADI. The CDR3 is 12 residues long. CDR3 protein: CASTLGKTEAFF. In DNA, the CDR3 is TGCGCCAGCACCCTCGGGAAAACTGAAGCTTTCTTT.